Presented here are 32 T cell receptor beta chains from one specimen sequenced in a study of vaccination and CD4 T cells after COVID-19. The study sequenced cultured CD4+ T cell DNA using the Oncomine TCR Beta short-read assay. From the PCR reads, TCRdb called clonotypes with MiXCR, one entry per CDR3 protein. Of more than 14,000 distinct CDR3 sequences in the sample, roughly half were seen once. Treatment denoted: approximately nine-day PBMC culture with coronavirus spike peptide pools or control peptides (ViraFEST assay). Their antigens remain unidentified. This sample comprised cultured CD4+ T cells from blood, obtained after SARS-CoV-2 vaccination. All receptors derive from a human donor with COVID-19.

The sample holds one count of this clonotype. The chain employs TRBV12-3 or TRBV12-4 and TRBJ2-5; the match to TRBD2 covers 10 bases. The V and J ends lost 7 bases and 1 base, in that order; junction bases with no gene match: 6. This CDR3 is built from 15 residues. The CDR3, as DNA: TGTGCCAGCATTCGTAGCGGGGGGCTCCAAGAGACCCAGTACTTC. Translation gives CASIRSGGLQETQYF.

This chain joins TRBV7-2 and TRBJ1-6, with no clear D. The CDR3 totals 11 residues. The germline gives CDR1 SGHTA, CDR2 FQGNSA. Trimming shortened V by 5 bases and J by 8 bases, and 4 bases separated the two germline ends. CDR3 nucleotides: TGTGCCAGCAGCCGAGATTCACCCCTCCACTTT. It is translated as CASSRDSPLHF. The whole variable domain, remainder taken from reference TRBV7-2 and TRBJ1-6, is GAGVSQSPSNKVTEKGKDVELRCDPISGHTALYWYRQSLGQGLEFLIYFQGNSAPDKSGLPSDRFSAERTGGSVSTLTIQRTQQEDSAVYLCASSRDSPLHFGNGTRLTVT.

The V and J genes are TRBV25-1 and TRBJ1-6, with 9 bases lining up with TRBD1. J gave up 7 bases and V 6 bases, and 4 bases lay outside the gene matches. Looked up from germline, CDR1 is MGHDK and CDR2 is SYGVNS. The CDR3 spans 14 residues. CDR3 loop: CASRYGTGNSPLHF. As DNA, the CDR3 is TGTGCCAGCAGGTACGGGACAGGGAATTCACCCCTCCACTTT.

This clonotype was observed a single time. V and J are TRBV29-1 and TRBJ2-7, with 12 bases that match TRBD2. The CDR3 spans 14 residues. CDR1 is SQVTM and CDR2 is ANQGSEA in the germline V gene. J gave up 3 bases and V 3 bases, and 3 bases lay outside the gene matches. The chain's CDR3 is CSVEASGGGYEQYF. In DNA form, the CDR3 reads TGCAGCGTTGAGGCTAGCGGGGGGGGCTACGAGCAGTACTTC.

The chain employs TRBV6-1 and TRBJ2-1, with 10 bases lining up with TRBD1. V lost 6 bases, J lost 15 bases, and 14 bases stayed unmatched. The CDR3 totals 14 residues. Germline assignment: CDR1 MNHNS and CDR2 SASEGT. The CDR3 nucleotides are TGTGCCAGCAGGCCAGGGACAGGGGCTAGGATCCCGTTCTTC. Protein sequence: CASRPGTGARIPFF.

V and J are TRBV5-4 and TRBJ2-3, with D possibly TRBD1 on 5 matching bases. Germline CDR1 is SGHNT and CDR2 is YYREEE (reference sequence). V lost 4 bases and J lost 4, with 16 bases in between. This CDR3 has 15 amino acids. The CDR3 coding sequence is TGTGCCAGCAGCCCAGTGGCAGGGTTTCCAGATACGCAGTATTTT. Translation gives CASSPVAGFPDTQYF. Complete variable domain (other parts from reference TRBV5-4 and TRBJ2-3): ETGVTQSPTHLIKTRGQQVTLRCSSQSGHNTVSWYQQALGQGPQFIFQYYREEENGRGNFPPRFSGLQFPNYSSELNVNALELDDSALYLCASSPVAGFPDTQYFGPGTRLTVL.

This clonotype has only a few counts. The CDR3 region has the DNA TGTGCCAGCAGTTTCCCAGTTGGGGCAAACTTAGCCAAAAACATTCAGTACTTC. Translating gives CASSFPVGANLAKNIQYF. The chain joins TRBV28 to TRBJ2-4; D possibly corresponds to TRBD1 (5 bases). The germline V gene has CDR1 MDHEN and CDR2 SYDVKM. The CDR3 contains 18 residues. The V end was cut by 3 bases, the J end by 0 bases, with 18 bases between.

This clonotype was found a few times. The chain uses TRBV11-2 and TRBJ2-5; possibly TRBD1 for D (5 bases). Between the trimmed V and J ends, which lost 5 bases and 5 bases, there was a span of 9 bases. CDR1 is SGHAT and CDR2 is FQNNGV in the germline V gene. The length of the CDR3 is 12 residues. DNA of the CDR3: TGTGCCAGCAGCCGACCAGGGGAGACCCAGTACTTC. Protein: CASSRPGETQYF.

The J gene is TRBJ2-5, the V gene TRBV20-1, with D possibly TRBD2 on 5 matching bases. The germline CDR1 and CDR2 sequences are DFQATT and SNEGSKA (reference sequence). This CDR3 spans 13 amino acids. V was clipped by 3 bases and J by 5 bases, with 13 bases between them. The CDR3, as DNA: TGCAGTGCTAGGGGAGAGCCATCGGAGACCCAGTACTTC. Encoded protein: CSARGEPSETQYF.

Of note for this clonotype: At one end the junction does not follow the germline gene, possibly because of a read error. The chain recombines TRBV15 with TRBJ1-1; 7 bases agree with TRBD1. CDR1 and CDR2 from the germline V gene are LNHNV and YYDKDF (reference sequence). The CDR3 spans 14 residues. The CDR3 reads CATSRQGDDTEALF. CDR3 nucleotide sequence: TGTGCCACCAGCAGACAGGGGGATGACACTGAAGCTCTCTTT.

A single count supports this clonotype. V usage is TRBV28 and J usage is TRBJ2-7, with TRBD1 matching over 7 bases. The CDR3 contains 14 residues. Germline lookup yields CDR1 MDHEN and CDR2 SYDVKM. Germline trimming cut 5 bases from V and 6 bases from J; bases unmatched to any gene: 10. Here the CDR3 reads CASSDYRGISEQYF. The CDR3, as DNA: TGTGCCAGCAGTGACTACAGGGGAATAAGCGAGCAGTACTTC.

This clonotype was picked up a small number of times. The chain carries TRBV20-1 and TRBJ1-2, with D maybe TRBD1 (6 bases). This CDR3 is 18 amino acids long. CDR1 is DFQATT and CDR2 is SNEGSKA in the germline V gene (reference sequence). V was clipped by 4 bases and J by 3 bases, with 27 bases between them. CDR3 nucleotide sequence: TGCAGTGCTAAAATTGGGGGGACACAACATGAGGGGGACTATGGCTACACCTTC. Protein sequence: CSAKIGGTQHEGDYGYTF.

CDR3 DNA sequence: TGTGCCAGCAGTGGGGGGGGTCTCCAAGAGACCCAGTACTTC. Protein: CASSGGGLQETQYF. The V call is TRBV6-1, the J call TRBJ2-5; 7 bases match TRBD2. With V trimmed by 4 bases and J by 1 base, 3 bases remained unmatched. The CDR3 has 14 amino acids. Germline loops: CDR1 MNHNS, CDR2 SASEGT.

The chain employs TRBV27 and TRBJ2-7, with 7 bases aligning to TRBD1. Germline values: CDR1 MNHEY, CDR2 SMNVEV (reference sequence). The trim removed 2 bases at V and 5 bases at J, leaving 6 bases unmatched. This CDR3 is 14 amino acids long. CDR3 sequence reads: CASSLVRTGDEQYF. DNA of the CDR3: TGTGCCAGCAGTTTAGTGCGGACAGGAGACGAGCAGTACTTC.

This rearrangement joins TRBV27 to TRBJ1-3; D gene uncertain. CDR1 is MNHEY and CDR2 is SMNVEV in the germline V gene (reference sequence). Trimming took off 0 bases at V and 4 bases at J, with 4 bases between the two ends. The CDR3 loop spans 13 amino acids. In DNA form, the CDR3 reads TGTGCCAGCAGTTTATCGGGCGGAAACACCATATATTTT. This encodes CASSLSGGNTIYF.

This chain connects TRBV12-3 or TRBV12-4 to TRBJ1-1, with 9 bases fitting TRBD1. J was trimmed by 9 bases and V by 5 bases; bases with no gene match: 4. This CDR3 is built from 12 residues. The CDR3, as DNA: TGTGCCAGCAGTGCCGGGACAGGGCAAGCTTTCTTT. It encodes CASSAGTGQAFF.

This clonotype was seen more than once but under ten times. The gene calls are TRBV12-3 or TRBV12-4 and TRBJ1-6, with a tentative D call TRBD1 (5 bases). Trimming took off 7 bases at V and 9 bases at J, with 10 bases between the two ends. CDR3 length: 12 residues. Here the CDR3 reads CASKKRGSPLHF. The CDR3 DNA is TGTGCCAGCAAGAAAAGGGGTTCACCCCTCCACTTT.

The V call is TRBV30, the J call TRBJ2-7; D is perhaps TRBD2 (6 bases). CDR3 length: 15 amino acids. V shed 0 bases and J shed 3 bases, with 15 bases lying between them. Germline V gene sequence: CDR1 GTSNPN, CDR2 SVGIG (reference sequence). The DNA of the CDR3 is TGTGCCTGGAGTGTAGGGACTCTCACCTTCTACGAGCAGTACTTC. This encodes CAWSVGTLTFYEQYF. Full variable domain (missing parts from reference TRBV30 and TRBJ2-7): SQTIHQWPATLVQPVGSPLSLECTVEGTSNPNLYWYRQAAGRGLQLLFYSVGIGQISSEVPQNLSASRPQDRQFILSSKKLLLSDSGFYLCAWSVGTLTFYEQYFGPGTRLTVT.

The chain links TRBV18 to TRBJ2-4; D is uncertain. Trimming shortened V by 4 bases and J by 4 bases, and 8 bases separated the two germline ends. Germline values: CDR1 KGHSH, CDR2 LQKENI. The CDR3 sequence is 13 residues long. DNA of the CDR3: TGTGCCAGCTCACTGGGCGAGAAAAACATTCAGTACTTC. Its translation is CASSLGEKNIQYF.

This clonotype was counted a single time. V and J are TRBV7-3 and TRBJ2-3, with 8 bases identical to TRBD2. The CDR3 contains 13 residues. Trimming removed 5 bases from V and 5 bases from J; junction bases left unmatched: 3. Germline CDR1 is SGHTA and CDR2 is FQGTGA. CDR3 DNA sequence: TGTGCCAGCAGCCCAGCGGGGGTAGATACGCAGTATTTT. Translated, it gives CASSPAGVDTQYF.

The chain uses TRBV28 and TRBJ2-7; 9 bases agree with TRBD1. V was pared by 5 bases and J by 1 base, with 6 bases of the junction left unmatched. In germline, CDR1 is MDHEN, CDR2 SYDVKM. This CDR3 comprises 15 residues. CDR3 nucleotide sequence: TGTGCCAGCAGTCCCCCAGGGACAGGGTCCTACGAGCAGTACTTC. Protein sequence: CASSPPGTGSYEQYF. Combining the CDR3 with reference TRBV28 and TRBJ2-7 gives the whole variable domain DVKVTQSSRYLVKRTGEKVFLECVQDMDHENMFWYRQDPGLGLRLIYFSYDVKMKEKGDIPEGYSVSREKKERFSLILESASTNQTSMYLCASSPPGTGSYEQYFGPGTRLTVT.

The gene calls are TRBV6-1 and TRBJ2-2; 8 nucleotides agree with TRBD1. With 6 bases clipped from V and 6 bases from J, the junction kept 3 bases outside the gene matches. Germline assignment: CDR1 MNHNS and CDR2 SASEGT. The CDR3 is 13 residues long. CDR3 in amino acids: CASRMTGAGELFF. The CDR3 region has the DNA TGTGCCAGCAGGATGACAGGGGCCGGGGAGCTGTTTTTT.

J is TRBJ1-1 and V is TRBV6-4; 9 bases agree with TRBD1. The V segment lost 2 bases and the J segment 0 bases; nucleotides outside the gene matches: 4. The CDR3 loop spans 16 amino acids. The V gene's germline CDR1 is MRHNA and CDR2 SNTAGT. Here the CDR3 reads CASSDPTGGMNTEAFF. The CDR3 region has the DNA TGTGCCAGCAGTGACCCGACAGGGGGAATGAACACTGAAGCTTTCTTT.

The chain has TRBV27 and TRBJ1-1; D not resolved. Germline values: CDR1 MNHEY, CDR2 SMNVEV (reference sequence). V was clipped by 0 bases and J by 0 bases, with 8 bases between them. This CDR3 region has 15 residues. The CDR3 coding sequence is TGTGCCAGCAGTTTATCGGCCACGGTGAACACTGAAGCTTTCTTT. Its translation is CASSLSATVNTEAFF.

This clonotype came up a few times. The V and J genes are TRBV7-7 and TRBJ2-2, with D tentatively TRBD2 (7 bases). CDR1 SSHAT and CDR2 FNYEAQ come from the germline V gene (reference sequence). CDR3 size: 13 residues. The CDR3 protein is CATGGRRTGELFF. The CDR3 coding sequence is TGTGCTACCGGGGGGCGCCGGACCGGGGAGCTGTTTTTT.

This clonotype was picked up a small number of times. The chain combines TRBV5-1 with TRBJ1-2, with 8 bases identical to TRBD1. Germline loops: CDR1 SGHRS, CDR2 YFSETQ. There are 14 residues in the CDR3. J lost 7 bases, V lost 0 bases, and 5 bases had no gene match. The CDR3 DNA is TGCGCCAGCAGCTTGGATGCAGGGGGCGGTGGCTACACCTTC. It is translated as CASSLDAGGGGYTF. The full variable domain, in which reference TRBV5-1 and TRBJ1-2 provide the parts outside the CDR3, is KAGVTQTPRYLIKTRGQQVTLSCSPISGHRSVSWYQQTPGQGLQFLFEYFSETQRNKGNFPGRFSGRQFSNSRSEMNVSTLELGDSALYLCASSLDAGGGGYTFGSGTRLTVV.

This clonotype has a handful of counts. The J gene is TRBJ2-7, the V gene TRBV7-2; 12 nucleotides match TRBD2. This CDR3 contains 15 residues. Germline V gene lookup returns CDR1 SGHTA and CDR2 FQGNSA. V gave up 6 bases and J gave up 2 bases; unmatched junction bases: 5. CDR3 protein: CASRVTSGGTYEQYF. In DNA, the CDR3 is TGTGCCAGCAGGGTAACTAGCGGGGGGACCTACGAGCAGTACTTC. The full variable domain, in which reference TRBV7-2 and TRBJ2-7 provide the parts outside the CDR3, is GAGVSQSPSNKVTEKGKDVELRCDPISGHTALYWYRQSLGQGLEFLIYFQGNSAPDKSGLPSDRFSAERTGGSVSTLTIQRTQQEDSAVYLCASRVTSGGTYEQYFGPGTRLTVT.

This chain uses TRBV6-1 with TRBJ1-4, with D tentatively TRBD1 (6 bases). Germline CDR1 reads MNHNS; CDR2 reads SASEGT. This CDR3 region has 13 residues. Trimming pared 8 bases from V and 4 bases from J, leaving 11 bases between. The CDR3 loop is CASRGQINEKLFF. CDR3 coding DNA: TGTGCCAGCCGCGGACAGATTAATGAAAAACTGTTTTTT.

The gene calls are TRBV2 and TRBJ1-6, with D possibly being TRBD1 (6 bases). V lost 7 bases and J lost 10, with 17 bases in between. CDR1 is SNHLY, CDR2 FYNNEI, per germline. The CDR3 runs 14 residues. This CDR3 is CASKGWAGESPLHF. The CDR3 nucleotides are TGTGCCAGCAAGGGGTGGGCAGGGGAATCACCCCTCCACTTT.

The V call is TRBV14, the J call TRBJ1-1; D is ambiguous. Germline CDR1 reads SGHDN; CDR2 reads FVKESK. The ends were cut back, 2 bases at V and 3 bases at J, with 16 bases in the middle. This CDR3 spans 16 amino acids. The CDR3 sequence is CASSQLLSPLDTEAFF. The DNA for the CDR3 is TGTGCCAGCAGCCAATTACTATCTCCCCTCGACACTGAAGCTTTCTTT.

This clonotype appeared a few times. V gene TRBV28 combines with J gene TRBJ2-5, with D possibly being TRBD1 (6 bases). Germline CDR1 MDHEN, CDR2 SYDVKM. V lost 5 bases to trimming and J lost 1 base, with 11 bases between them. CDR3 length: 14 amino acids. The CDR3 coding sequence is TGTGCCAGCAGTCCGCCAGGGGCCCAAGAGACCCAGTACTTC. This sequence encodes CASSPPGAQETQYF.

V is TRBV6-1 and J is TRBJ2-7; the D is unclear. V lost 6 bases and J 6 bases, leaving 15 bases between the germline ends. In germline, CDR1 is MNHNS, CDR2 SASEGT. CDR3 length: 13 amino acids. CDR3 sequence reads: CASRRDPGSEQYF. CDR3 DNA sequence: TGTGCCAGCAGACGCGATCCGGGTTCCGAGCAGTACTTC.